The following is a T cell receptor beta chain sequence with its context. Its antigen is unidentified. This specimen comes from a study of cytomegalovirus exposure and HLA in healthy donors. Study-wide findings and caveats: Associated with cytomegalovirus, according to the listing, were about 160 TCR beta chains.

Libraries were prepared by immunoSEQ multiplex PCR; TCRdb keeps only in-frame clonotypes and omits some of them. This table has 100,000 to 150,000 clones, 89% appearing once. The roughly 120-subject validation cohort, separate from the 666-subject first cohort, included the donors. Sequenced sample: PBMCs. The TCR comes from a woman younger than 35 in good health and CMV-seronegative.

DNA for the CDR3: TGTGCCAGCAGCTTGGACAGCTCTGGAAACACCATATATTTT. This gives the protein CASSLDSSGNTIYF. The chain couples TRBV5-8 to TRBJ1-3; unclear D gene. V was pared by 0 bases and J by 0 bases, with 4 bases between. CDR3 length: 14 amino acids. CDR1 is SGHTS and CDR2 is YDEGEE in the germline V gene.